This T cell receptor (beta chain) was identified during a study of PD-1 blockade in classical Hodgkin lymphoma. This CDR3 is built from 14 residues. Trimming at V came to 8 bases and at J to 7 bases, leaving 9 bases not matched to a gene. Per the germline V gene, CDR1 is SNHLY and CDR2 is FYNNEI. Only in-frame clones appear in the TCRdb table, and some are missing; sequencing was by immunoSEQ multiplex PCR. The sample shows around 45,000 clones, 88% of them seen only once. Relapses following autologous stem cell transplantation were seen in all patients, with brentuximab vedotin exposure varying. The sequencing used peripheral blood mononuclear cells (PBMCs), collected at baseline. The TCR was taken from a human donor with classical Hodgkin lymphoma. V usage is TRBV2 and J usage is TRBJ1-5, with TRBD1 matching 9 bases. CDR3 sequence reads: CASVLDRGNQPQHF. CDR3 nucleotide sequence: TGTGCCAGCGTACTAGACAGGGGGAACCAGCCCCAGCATTTT. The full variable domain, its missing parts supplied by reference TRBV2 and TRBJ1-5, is EPEVTQTPSHQVTQMGQEVILRCVPISNHLYFYWYRQILGQKVEFLVSFYNNEISEKSEIFDDQFSVERPDGSNFTLKIRSTKLEDSAMYFCASVLDRGNQPQHFGDGTRLSIL.